The 5 T cell receptor beta chains listed next were all sequenced from one sample in a study of cytomegalovirus exposure and HLA in healthy donors. The PCR had 60 Vbeta and 13 Jbeta primers. This table comes from immunoSEQ multiplex PCR, and its TCRdb copy is limited to in-frame clones, with some not included. Altogether roughly 160,000 clones are present, roughly 80% being singletons, with the ten largest covering 7%. Sequenced material: PBMCs. These receptors were obtained from a woman aged 30 to 39 in good health and CMV-seropositive.

This chain connects TRBV9 to TRBJ2-3; perhaps TRBD2 as D (6 bases). This CDR3 has 16 amino acids. CDR1 and CDR2 from the germline V gene are SGDLS and YYNGEE. V shed 6 bases and J shed 0 bases, with 17 bases lying between them. CDR3 coding DNA: TGTGCCAGCACCATCGGGTGGGCGGGGAGCACAGATACGCAGTATTTT. Its protein product is CASTIGWAGSTDTQYF.

This clone was seen a handful of times. V is TRBV7-9 and J is TRBJ1-2, with D hard to call. CDR3 length equals 14 residues. Germline values: CDR1 SEHNR, CDR2 FQNEAQ (reference sequence). Trimming removed 3 bases at V and 1 base at J, with 9 bases between. Here the CDR3 reads CASSFIDINYGYTF. For the CDR3, the DNA is TGTGCCAGCAGCTTTATCGACATTAACTATGGCTACACCTTC.

The V and J genes are TRBV25-1 and TRBJ1-5; D is unclear. The V end was cut by 1 base, the J end by 5 bases, with 12 bases between. CDR3 length: 15 amino acids. Germline V CDR1 and CDR2: MGHDK, SYGVNS. CDR3 residues: CASSECLKRDQPQHF. As DNA, the CDR3 is TGTGCCAGCAGTGAATGTCTGAAGAGGGATCAGCCCCAGCATTTT. Using reference TRBV25-1 and TRBJ1-5 for the parts outside the CDR3, the full variable domain is EADIYQTPRYLVIGTGKKITLECSQTMGHDKMYWYQQDPGMELHLIHYSYGVNSTEKGDLSSESTVSRIRTEHFPLTLESARPSHTSQYLCASSECLKRDQPQHFGDGTRLSIL.

This chain joins TRBV15 and TRBJ1-3; D gene uncertain. V shed 1 base and J shed 4 bases, with 5 bases lying between them. There are 13 residues in the CDR3. Germline CDR1 reads LNHNV; CDR2 reads YYDKDF (reference sequence). CDR3 protein: CATSRVLGNTIYF. For the CDR3, the DNA is TGTGCCACCAGCAGAGTTCTGGGAAACACCATATATTTT.

The gene calls are TRBV7-8 and TRBJ1-5; no firm D call. The CDR3 has 16 amino acids. Germline CDR1 reads SGHVS; CDR2 reads FQNEAQ. Trimming pared 5 bases from V and 7 bases from J, leaving 21 bases between. The CDR3: CASSLRSQRDFQPQHF. The CDR3 nucleotides are TGTGCCAGCAGCCTACGAAGTCAGAGGGATTTCCAGCCCCAGCATTTT.